There are a few counts of the clone carrying this T cell receptor (beta chain). Its antigen is unknown. The sample is drawn from a study of long-term antiretroviral therapy in people with HIV. Survey-level resolution applied to immunoSEQ assay v3.0. Each sample had sequencing targeting about 40,000-55,000 T-cell genomes. Profiled with immunoSEQ multiplex PCR; TCRdb holds only in-frame clones, not every one. The data contain 15,000 to 20,000 clones, roughly four fifths of them singletons. The V gene lost 4 bases and the J gene lost 7 bases, with 10 bases spanning the gap. This CDR3 has 12 residues. Germline lookup yields CDR1 MNHEY and CDR2 SMNVEV (reference sequence). Findings and caveats of the study: Post-ART diversity increased but stayed below transplant donor controls.

The sequence was collected from a man aged 50-59 years with HIV. The specimen was unsorted PBMCs, collected 2.2 years after starting antiretroviral therapy. The chain links TRBV27 to TRBJ1-2; a weak D match, TRBD1 (6 bases). This CDR3 reads CASSSTGFGYTF. The CDR3 nucleotides read TGTGCCAGCAGTTCTACAGGGTTTGGCTACACCTTC.